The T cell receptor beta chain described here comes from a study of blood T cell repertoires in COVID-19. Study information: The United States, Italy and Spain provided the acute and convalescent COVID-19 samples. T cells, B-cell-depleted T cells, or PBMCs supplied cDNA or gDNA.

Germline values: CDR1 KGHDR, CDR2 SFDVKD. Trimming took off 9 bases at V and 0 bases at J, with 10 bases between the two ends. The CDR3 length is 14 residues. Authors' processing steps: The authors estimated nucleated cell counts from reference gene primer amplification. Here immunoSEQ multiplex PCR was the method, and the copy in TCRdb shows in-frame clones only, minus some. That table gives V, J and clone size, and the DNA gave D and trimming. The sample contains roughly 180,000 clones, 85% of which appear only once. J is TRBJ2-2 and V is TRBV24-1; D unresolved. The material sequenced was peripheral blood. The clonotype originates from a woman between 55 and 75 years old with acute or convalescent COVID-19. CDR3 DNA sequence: TGTGCCACCTGTCCTACTACGAACACCGGGGAGCTGTTTTTT. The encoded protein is CATCPTTNTGELFF.